The subject of this entry is one T cell receptor (beta chain). The sample is drawn from a study of blood T cell repertoires in COVID-19. Sequenced by immunoSEQ multiplex PCR; TCRdb stores in-frame clones only, minus some. The sample includes about 240,000 clones, approximately 83% of them seen just once. The sequence derives from a woman in her thirties or forties with acute COVID-19. Sequenced sample: PBMCs or T cells enriched from blood (not recorded which).

This CDR3 is CASSLLGGDRRTDTQYF. The CDR3, as DNA: TGTGCCAGCAGTTTACTGGGCGGCGACAGGAGAACAGATACGCAGTATTTT. This chain connects TRBV28 to TRBJ2-3; possible D gene TRBD1, 6 bases. Trimming took 2 bases from V and 3 from J, leaving 18 bases between them. Germline V gives CDR1 MDHEN, CDR2 SYDVKM. The length of the CDR3 is 17 residues.